This entry lists 2 T cell receptor beta chains sequenced from one sample in a study of blood T cell repertoires in COVID-19. Profiling relied on immunoSEQ multiplex PCR, and the TCRdb table lists in-frame clones only, not all of them. In the table there are under 350,000 clones, 70% to 90% of which are singletons. Sequences were obtained from PBMCs or T cells enriched from blood (not recorded which). These TCRs come from a man younger than 40 who had recovered from COVID-19.

There are a few counts of this clone. This chain joins TRBV19 and TRBJ2-2; 8 nucleotides align to TRBD1. This CDR3 comprises 14 residues. CDR1 and CDR2 (germline): LNHDA, SQIVND (reference sequence). Unmatched junction bases numbered 2, after V lost 7 bases and J lost 1 base. The CDR3: CASIGQGNTGELFF. CDR3 nucleotides: TGTGCCAGTATCGGACAGGGGAACACCGGGGAGCTGTTTTTT.

This sequence joins TRBV5-6 and TRBJ2-7; tentative D call: TRBD1 (5 bases). With 5 bases removed from V and 2 bases from J, the gap between germline ends came to 11 bases. This CDR3 is 13 amino acids long. Germline-derived CDR1 and CDR2 are SGHDT and YYEEEE. CDR3 residues: CASRQAVAYEQYF. DNA for the CDR3: TGTGCCAGCAGACAGGCTGTCGCCTACGAGCAGTACTTC.